A single sample gave rise to the 3 T cell receptor beta chains below, sequenced in a study of technical replicates of blood from a handful of donors. The repertoire was sequenced with immunoSEQ multiplex PCR; TCRdb's copy has only in-frame clones and lacks some. The sample records approximately 15,000 clones, almost 85% being singletons. The sequenced material came from PBMCs. The receptors originated from a human donor in good health.

The chain joins TRBV7-9 to TRBJ1-2; D gene unclear. This CDR3 comprises 12 residues. Germline V gene sequence: CDR1 SEHNR, CDR2 FQNEAQ (reference sequence). V lost 8 bases and J lost 7, with 14 bases in between. The DNA for the CDR3 is TGTGCCAGCCACCCTTCAGGCAGTGGCTACACCTTC. Protein sequence: CASHPSGSGYTF.

The chain carries TRBV11-3 and TRBJ1-5; D is uncertain. The CDR3 has 15 amino acids. Germline CDR1 reads SGHNT; CDR2 reads YENEEA. Trimming left V 2 bases short and J 3 bases short, with 11 bases between. CDR3 sequence: CASSLYEQNNQPQHF. The CDR3 DNA reads as TGTGCCAGCAGCTTATACGAACAGAACAATCAGCCCCAGCATTTT.

The chain uses TRBV21-1 and TRBJ2-3; the D call in the table, TRBD1, was not verified against the DNA. TRBV21-1 is reported as a pseudogene. This CDR3 comprises 17 residues. In DNA form, the CDR3 reads TGTGCCAGCAGCAAAGGTCGGACAGGGACCGGGACAGATACGCAGTATTTT. It encodes CASSKGRTGTGTDTQYF.